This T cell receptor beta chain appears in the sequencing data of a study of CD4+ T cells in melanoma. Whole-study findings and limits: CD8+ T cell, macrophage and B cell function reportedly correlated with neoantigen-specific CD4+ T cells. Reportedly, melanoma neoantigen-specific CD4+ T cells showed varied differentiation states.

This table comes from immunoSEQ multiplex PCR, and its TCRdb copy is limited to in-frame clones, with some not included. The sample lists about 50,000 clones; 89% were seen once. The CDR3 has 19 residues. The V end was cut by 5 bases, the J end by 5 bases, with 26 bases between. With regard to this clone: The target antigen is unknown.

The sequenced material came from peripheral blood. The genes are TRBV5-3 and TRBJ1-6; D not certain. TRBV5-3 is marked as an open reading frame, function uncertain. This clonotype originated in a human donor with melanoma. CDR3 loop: CARSRRIPDRSAHNSPLHF. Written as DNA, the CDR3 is TGTGCCAGAAGTCGGAGGATCCCCGACCGCAGTGCCCATAATTCACCCCTCCACTTT.